The 12 T cell receptor beta chains below were found in one sample sequenced in a study of molecular identifiers for immune sequencing clone quantification (dated 2018 in TCRdb). Libraries were made using PCR. Sequenced on a NextSeq 500. The raw public data were reprocessed by TCRdb itself: fastp quality trimming at Q25, MiXCR clonotype calling, in-frame beta chains only. Records with the same CDR3 protein are collapsed into one entry carrying the most frequent genes and DNA. A total of a few hundred thousand distinct CDR3 sequences appear in this sample, about 25% of them only once. The biggest ten clones account for under 0.8% of the sample. Sequences were obtained from naive CD8+ T cells from blood, with Jurkat cell RNA spiked in. The cell subset or site label on this specimen signifies: FACS-sorted CD8+CD4-CCR7+CD45RA+ naive T cells. These receptors all stem from a human donor in good health. Some libraries in this study had Jurkat cell RNA spiked in.

This clonotype has a handful of counts. The chain uses TRBV11-2 and TRBJ2-7, with 8 bases matching TRBD2. The CDR3 contains 15 residues. V shed 1 base and J 6 bases; nucleotides not matched to a gene: 8. Germline V gene sequence: CDR1 SGHAT, CDR2 FQNNGV. As DNA, the CDR3 is TGTGCCAGCAGCTTAGGAGGCGGGAGGTCTGTCGAGCAGTACTTC. Protein sequence: CASSLGGGRSVEQYF.

Concerning this clonotype itself: Possible read error: a much larger clone is one base away. The chain employs TRBV24-1 and TRBJ2-5, with a weak D call TRBD1 (6 bases). Per germline, CDR1 KGHDR and CDR2 SFDVKD. Trimming took off 5 bases at V and 4 bases at J, with 19 bases between the two ends. The CDR3 has 16 amino acids. CDR3 bases: TGTGCCACCAGTGGCCCGGGACATAAGGGCGGAGAGACCCAGTACTTC. This sequence encodes CATSGPGHKGGETQYF.

The rearrangement links TRBV6-5 to TRBJ2-1; 10 positions match TRBD1. This CDR3 is built from 14 residues. The germline CDR1 and CDR2 sequences are MNHEY and SVGAGI. V shed 7 bases and J 9 bases; nucleotides not matched to a gene: 9. The CDR3 nucleotides are TGTGCCAGCAACCTGAGACAGGGGGCGGCTGAGCAGTTCTTC. Protein: CASNLRQGAAEQFF.

The chain links TRBV20-1 to TRBJ2-7, with 9 positions matching TRBD2. The germline CDR1 and CDR2 sequences are DFQATT and SNEGSKA (reference sequence). V shed 5 bases and J 7 bases; nucleotides not matched to a gene: 12. This CDR3 has 14 residues. CDR3 amino acids: CSAGGAGGPLEQYF. Written as DNA, the CDR3 is TGCAGTGCTGGGGGGGCGGGGGGGCCGTTGGAGCAGTACTTC.

The V and J genes are TRBV20-1 and TRBJ1-2; D gene unclear. Germline CDR1 and CDR2: DFQATT and SNEGSKA (reference sequence). The ends were cut back, 6 bases at V and 5 bases at J, with 19 bases in the middle. The CDR3 consists of 14 residues. The CDR3 spells CSAPSGEVGYGYTF. The CDR3 nucleotides read TGCAGTGCCCCCAGTGGGGAGGTGGGGTATGGCTACACCTTC.

A single count supports this clonotype. The chain uses TRBV11-3 and TRBJ2-4, with D perhaps TRBD2 (7 bases). In germline, CDR1 is SGHNT, CDR2 YENEEA. The V end lost 6 bases, the J end lost 6 bases, and 9 bases lay between the germline ends. This CDR3 comprises 12 residues. CDR3 nucleotides: TGTGCCAGCAGTGGGGGGGCAAACATTCAGTACTTC. Translation gives CASSGGANIQYF.

This clonotype showed up just a few times. V usage is TRBV5-1 and J usage is TRBJ2-7; 8 positions agree with TRBD1. V trimming: 0 bases; J trimming: 6 bases; junction bases outside the gene matches: 17. Germline assignment: CDR1 SGHRS and CDR2 YFSETQ. There are 18 residues in the CDR3. In DNA, the CDR3 is TGCGCCAGCAGCTTGGCACACCTGACCGGGACAGGAAGACCCGAGCAGTACTTC. This codes for CASSLAHLTGTGRPEQYF.

This clonotype was detected a few times. The V call is TRBV5-1, the J call TRBJ2-5; TRBD2 might be the D (6 bases). Trimming removed 4 bases from V and 0 bases from J, with 10 bases in between. Germline values: CDR1 SGHRS, CDR2 YFSETQ. CDR3 length equals 14 residues. The CDR3, as DNA: TGCGCCAGCAGCGGGGACTGGGACCAAGAGACCCAGTACTTC. This encodes CASSGDWDQETQYF.

This clonotype was detected ten times or more. The chain is built from TRBV2 and TRBJ1-5, with unresolved D. V gave up 4 bases and J gave up 0 bases, with 7 bases separating them. The CDR3 is 14 residues long. CDR1 is SNHLY, CDR2 FYNNEI, per germline. The CDR3 reads CASSGENSNQPQHF. CDR3 nucleotides: TGTGCCAGCAGTGGGGAGAATAGCAATCAGCCCCAGCATTTT.

The CDR3 spells CASRHLKAGLGNTIYF. CDR3 DNA sequence: TGTGCCAGCAGGCATCTCAAGGCGGGGCTCGGAAACACCATATATTTT. The chain has TRBV7-9 and TRBJ1-3; a weak D match, TRBD1 (5 bases). V gave up 6 bases and J gave up 4 bases, with 19 bases separating them. Looked up from germline, CDR1 is SEHNR and CDR2 is FQNEAQ (reference sequence). This CDR3 has 16 residues.

This clonotype was recorded at least ten times. Here the CDR3 DNA reads TGTGCCAGCAGTTTAGAGGACACCGCTAGCACAGATACGCAGTATTTT. It translates to CASSLEDTASTDTQYF. V gene TRBV12-3 or TRBV12-4 combines with J gene TRBJ2-3; D is perhaps TRBD1 (5 bases). The CDR3 has 16 residues. Deletions cut 1 base from V and 0 bases from J, with 11 bases between.

The V call is TRBV19, the J call TRBJ1-5; possible D gene TRBD1, 5 bases. The CDR3 extends over 13 amino acids. V was shortened by 3 bases and J by 9 bases, with 12 bases between the two germline ends. Germline-derived CDR1 and CDR2 are LNHDA and SQIVND (reference sequence). For the CDR3, the DNA is TGTGCCAGTAGTATCACCGCCGGGGGGCCCCAGCATTTT. Translating it yields CASSITAGGPQHF.